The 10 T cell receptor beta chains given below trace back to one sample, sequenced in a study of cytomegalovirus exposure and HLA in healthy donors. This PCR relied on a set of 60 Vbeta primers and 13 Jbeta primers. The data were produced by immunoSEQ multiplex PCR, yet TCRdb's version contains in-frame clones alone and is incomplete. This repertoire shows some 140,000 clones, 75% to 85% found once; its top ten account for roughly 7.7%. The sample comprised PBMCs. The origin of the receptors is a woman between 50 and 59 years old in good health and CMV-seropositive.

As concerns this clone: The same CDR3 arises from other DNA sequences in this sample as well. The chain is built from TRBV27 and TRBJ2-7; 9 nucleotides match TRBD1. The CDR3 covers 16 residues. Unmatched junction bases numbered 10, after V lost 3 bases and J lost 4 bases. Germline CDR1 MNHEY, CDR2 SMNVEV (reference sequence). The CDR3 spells CASSLGTVTGGYEQYF. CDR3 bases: TGTGCCAGCAGTTTGGGAACAGTGACAGGGGGATACGAGCAGTACTTC.

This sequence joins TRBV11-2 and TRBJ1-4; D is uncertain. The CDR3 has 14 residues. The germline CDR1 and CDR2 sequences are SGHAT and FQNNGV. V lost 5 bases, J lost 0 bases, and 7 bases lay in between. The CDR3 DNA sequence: TGTGCCAGCAGCCGCAGAACAACTAATGAAAAACTGTTTTTT. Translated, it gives CASSRRTTNEKLFF. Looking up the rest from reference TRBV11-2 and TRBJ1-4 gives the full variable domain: EAGVAQSPRYKIIEKRQSVAFWCNPISGHATLYWYQQILGQGPKLLIQFQNNGVVDDSQLPKDRFSAERLKGVDSTLKIQPAKLEDSAVYLCASSRRTTNEKLFFGSGTQLSVL.

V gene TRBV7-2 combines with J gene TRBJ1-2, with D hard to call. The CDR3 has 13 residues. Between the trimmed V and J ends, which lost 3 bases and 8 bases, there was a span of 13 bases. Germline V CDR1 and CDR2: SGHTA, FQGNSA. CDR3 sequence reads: CASSFTYSTGYTF. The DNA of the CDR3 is TGTGCCAGCAGCTTCACCTACAGTACGGGCTACACCTTC.

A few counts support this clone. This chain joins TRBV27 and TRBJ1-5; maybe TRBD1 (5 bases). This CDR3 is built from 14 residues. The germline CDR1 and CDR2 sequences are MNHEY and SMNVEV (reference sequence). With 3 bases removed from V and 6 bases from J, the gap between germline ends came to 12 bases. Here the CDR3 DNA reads TGTGCCAGCAGTTTCTGGGGCTATGGTCAGCCCCAGCATTTT. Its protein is CASSFWGYGQPQHF.

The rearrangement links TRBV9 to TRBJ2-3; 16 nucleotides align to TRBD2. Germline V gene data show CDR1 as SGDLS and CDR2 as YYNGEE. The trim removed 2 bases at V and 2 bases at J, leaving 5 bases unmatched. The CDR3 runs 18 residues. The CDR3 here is CASSVGTSGGAYTDTQYF. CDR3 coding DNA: TGTGCCAGCAGCGTGGGGACTAGCGGGGGGGCCTACACAGATACGCAGTATTTT.

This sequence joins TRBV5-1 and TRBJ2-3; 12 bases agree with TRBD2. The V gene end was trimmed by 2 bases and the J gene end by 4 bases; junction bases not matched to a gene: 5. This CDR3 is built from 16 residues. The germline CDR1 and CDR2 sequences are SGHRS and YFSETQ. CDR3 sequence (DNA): TGCGCCAGCAGCTTATTGACTAGCGGGAGATCAGATACGCAGTATTTT. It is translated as CASSLLTSGRSDTQYF.

The chain's CDR3 is CASRGLAVKDNEQFF. The DNA for the CDR3 is TGCGCCAGCAGGGGACTAGCGGTAAAGGACAATGAGCAGTTCTTC. The gene calls are TRBV10-2 and TRBJ2-1; 11 bases fit TRBD2. CDR1 and CDR2 from the germline V gene are WSHSY and SAAADI. The CDR3 extends over 15 amino acids. J was trimmed by 5 bases and V by 6 bases; bases with no gene match: 6.

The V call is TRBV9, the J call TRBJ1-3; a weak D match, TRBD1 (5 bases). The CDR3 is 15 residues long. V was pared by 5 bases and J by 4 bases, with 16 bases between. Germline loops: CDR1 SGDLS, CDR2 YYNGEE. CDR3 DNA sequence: TGTGCCAGCAGTACCAGGGCTCTTTTAGGAAACACCATATATTTT. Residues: CASSTRALLGNTIYF.

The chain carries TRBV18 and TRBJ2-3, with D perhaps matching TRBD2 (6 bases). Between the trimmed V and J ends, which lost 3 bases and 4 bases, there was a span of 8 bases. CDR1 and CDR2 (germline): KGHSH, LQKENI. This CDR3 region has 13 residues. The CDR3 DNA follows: TGTGCCAGCTCACCGGGGGGATCAGATACGCAGTATTTT. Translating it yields CASSPGGSDTQYF.

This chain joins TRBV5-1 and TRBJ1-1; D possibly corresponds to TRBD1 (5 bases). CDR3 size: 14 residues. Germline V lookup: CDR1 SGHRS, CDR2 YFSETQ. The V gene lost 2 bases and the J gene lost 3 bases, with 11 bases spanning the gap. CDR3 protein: CASSFQGGDTEAFF. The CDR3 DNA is TGCGCCAGCAGCTTCCAGGGAGGGGACACTGAAGCTTTCTTT. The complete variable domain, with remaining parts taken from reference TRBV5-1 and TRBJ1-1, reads KAGVTQTPRYLIKTRGQQVTLSCSPISGHRSVSWYQQTPGQGLQFLFEYFSETQRNKGNFPGRFSGRQFSNSRSEMNVSTLELGDSALYLCASSFQGGDTEAFFGQGTRLTVV.